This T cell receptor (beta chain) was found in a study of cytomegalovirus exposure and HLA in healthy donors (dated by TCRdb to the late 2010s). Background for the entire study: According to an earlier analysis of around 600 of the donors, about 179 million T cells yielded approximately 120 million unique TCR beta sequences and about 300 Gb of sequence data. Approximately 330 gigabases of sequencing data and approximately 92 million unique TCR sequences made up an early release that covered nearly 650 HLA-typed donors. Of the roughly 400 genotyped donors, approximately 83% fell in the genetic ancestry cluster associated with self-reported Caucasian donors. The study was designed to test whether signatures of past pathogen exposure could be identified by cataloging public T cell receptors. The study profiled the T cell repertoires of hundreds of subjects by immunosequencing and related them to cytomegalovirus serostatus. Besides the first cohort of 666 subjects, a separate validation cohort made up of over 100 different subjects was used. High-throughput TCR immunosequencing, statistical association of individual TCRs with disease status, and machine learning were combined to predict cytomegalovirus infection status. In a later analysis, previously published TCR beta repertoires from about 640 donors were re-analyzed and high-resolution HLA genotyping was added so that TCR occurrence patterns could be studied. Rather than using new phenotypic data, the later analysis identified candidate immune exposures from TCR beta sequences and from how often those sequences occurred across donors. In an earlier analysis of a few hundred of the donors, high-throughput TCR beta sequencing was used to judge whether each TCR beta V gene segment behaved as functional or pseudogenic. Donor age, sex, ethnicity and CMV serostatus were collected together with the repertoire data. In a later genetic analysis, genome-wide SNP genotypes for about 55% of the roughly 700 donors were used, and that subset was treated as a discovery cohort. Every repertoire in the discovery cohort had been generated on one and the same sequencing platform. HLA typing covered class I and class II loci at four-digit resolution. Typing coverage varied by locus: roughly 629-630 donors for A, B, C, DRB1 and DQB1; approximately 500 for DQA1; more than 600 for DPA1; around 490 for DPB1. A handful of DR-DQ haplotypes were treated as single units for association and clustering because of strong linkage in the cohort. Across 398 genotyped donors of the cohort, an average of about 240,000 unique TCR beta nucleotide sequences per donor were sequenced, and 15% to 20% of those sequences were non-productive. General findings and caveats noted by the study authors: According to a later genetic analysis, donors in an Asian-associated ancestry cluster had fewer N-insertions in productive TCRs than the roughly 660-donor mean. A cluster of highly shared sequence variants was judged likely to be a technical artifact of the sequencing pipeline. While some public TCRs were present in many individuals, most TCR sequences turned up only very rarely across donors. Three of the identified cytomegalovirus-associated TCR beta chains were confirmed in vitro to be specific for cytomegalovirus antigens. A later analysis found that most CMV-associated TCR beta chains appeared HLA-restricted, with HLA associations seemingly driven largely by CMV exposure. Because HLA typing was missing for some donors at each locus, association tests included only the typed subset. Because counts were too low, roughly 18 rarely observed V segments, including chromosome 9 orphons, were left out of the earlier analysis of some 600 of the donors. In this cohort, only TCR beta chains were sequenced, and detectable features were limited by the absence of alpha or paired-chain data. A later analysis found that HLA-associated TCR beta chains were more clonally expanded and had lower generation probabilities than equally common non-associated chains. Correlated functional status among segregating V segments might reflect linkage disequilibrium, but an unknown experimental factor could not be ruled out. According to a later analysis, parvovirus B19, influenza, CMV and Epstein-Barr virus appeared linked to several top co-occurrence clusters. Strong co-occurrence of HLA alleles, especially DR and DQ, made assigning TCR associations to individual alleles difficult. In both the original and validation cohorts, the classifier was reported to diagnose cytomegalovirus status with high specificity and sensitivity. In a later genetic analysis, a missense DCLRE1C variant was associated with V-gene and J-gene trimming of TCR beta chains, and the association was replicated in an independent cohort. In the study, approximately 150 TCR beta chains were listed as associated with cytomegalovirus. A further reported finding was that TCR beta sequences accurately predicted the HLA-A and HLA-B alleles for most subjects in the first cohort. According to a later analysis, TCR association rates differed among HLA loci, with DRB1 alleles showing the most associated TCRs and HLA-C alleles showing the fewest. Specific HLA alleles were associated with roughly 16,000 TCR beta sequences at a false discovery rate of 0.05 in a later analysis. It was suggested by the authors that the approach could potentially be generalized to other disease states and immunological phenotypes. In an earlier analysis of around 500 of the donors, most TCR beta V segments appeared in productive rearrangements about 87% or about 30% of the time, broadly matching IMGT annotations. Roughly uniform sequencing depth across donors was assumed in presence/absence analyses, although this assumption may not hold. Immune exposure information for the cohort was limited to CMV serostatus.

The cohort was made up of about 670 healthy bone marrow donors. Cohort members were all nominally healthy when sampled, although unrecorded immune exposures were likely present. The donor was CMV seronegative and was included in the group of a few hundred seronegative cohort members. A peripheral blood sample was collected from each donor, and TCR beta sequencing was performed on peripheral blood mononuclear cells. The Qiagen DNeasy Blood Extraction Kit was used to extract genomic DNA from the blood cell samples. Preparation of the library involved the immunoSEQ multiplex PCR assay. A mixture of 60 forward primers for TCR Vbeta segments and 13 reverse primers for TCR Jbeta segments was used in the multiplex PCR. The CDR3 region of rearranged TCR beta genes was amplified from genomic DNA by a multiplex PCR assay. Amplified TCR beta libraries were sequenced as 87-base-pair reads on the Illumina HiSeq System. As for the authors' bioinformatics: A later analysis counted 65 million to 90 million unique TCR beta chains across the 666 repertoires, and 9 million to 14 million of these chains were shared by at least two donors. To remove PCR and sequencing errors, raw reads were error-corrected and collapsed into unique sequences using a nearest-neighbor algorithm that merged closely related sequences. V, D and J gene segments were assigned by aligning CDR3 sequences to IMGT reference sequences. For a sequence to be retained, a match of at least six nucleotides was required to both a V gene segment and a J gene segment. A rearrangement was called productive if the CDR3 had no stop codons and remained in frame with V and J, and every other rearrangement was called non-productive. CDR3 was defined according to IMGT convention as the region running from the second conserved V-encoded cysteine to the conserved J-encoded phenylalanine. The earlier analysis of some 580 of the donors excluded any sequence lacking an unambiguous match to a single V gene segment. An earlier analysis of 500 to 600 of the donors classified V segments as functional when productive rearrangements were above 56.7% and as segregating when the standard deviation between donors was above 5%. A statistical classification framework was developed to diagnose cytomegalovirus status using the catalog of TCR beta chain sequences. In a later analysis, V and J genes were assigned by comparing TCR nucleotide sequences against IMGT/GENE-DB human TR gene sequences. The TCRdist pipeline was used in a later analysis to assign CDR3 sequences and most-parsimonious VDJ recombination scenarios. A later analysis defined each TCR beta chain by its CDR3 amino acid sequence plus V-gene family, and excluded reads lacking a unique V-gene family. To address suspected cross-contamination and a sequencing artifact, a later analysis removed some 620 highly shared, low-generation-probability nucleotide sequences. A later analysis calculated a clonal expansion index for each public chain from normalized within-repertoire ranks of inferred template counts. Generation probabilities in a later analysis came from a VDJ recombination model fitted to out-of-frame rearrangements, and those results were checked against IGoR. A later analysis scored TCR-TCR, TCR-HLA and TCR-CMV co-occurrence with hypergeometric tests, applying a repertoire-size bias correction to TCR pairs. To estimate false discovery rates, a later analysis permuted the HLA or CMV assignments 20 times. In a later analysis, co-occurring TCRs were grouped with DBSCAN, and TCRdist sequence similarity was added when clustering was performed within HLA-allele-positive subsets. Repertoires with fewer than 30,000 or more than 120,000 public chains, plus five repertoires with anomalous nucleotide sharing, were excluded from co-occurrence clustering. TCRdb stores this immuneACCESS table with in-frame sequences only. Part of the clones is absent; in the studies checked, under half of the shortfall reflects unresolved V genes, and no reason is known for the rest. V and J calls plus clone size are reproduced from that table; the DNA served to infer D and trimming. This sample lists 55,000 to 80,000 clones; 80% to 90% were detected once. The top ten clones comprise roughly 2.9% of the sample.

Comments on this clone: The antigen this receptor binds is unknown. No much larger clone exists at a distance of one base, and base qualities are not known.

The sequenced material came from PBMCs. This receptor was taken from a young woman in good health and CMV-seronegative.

The CDR3 is CASSLRTGLSGNTEAFF. The DNA sequence is TGCGCCAGCAGCTTAAGGACAGGACTGTCGGGGAACACTGAAGCTTTCTTT. Rearrangement joined TRBV5-1 to TRBJ1-1; TRBD1 aligns with 7 central bases. V ends up 2 bases short and J 1 base short, with an unmatched junction base count of 11. CDR3 length: 17 amino acids, cysteine to phenylalanine. The kept DNA is CDR3 alone, 51 bases in frame from the first base. Looking up the germline V gene yields CDR1 SGHRS and CDR2 YFSETQ.